A single sample is the source of the 18 T cell receptor beta chains below, sequenced in a study of T cell responses to AZD1222 COVID-19 vaccine. The protocol was immunoSEQ multiplex PCR, while the TCRdb copy is restricted to in-frame clones and leaves out a portion. The sample lists under 150,000 clones, about 90% occurring once. The material was peripheral blood, obtained on day 0 of AZD1222 vaccination. All receptors derive from an adult in good health.

This chain links TRBV4-1 with TRBJ1-3; 11 positions agree with TRBD1. The CDR3 covers 16 residues. Unmatched junction bases numbered 3, after V lost 2 bases and J lost 3 bases. Germline values: CDR1 MGHRA, CDR2 YSYEKL. CDR3 protein: CASSQPGQGDGNTIYF. As DNA, the CDR3 is TGCGCCAGCAGCCAACCGGGACAGGGGGATGGAAACACCATATATTTT.

This clone turned up a few times. V and J are TRBV29-1 and TRBJ1-2; D possibly corresponds to TRBD1 (6 bases). V was pared by 6 bases and J by 3 bases, with 14 bases between. The CDR3 is 13 amino acids. The germline V gene has CDR1 SQVTM and CDR2 ANQGSEA. CDR3 region: CSVQGGPDYGYTF. In DNA, the CDR3 is TGCAGCGTACAGGGAGGGCCTGACTATGGCTACACCTTC.

The V and J genes are TRBV2 and TRBJ1-1; 7 bases fit TRBD1. The V and J ends lost 3 bases and 4 bases, in that order; junction bases with no gene match: 11. CDR1 is SNHLY and CDR2 is FYNNEI in the germline V gene. The CDR3 runs to 16 residues. CDR3 amino acids: CASSDGQGVGSTEAFF. Written as DNA, the CDR3 is TGTGCCAGCAGTGACGGTCAGGGGGTCGGGAGCACTGAAGCTTTCTTT.

The V and J genes are TRBV19 and TRBJ2-2; 11 bases are shared with TRBD2. CDR1 is LNHDA, CDR2 SQIVND, per germline (reference sequence). Unmatched junction bases numbered 11, after V lost 4 bases and J lost 7 bases. This CDR3 contains 17 residues. The CDR3 here is CASSTFHSGRAFGELFF. The CDR3 DNA reads TGTGCCAGTAGTACCTTTCATAGCGGGAGGGCCTTCGGGGAGCTGTTTTTT.

The rearrangement joins TRBV5-1 to TRBJ2-3; a possible D gene is TRBD2 (6 bases). Germline V gene data show CDR1 as SGHRS and CDR2 as YFSETQ. This CDR3 has 15 residues. Trimming removed 0 bases at V and 0 bases at J, with 8 bases between. The CDR3 bases are TGCGCCAGCAGCTTGGCGGGGGTAAGCACAGATACGCAGTATTTT. Its translation: CASSLAGVSTDTQYF.

The rearrangement links TRBV7-2 to TRBJ2-1, with TRBD2 as a possible D gene (6 bases). Germline loops: CDR1 SGHTA, CDR2 FQGNSA. CDR3 length: 13 amino acids. Trimming pared 5 bases from V and 6 bases from J, leaving 11 bases between. Here the CDR3 reads CASSNRDSNEQFF. CDR3 in DNA: TGTGCCAGCAGCAACCGGGACTCCAATGAGCAGTTCTTC.

This chain joins TRBV28 and TRBJ1-2, with D unresolved. Trimming stripped 5 bases from V and 4 bases from J, with 8 bases between. CDR3 length: 12 residues. The germline CDR1 and CDR2 sequences are MDHEN and SYDVKM. DNA of the CDR3: TGTGCCAGCAGTGCAAGACGCTATGGCTACACCTTC. It yields the protein CASSARRYGYTF.

CDR3 in DNA: TGTGCCAGCAGTTTATCCGGCACCACCGGAGCTTTCTTT. Translating gives CASSLSGTTGAFF. V gene TRBV27 combines with J gene TRBJ1-1; D unclear. This CDR3 comprises 13 residues. Trimming removed 0 bases at V and 10 bases at J, with 12 bases between. The V gene's germline CDR1 is MNHEY and CDR2 SMNVEV (reference sequence).

The chain joins TRBV7-2 to TRBJ2-1, with unresolved D. Trimming took 1 base from V and 7 from J, leaving 11 bases between them. The CDR3 consists of 14 residues. Germline V gene data show CDR1 as SGHTA and CDR2 as FQGNSA. The CDR3 sequence: CASSLDQSYNEQFF. CDR3 nucleotides: TGTGCCAGCAGCTTAGATCAGAGTTATAATGAGCAGTTCTTC.

The V and J genes are TRBV7-3 and TRBJ1-1; maybe TRBD1 (6 bases). V lost 0 bases to trimming and J lost 5 bases, with 19 bases between them. The CDR3 length is 17 residues. Germline V gives CDR1 SGHTA, CDR2 FQGTGA. The CDR3 reads CASSLTGGPWTDTEAFF. DNA for the CDR3: TGTGCCAGCAGCTTAACGGGGGGCCCCTGGACGGATACTGAAGCTTTCTTT.

The chain is built from TRBV7-9 and TRBJ2-4; D possibly corresponds to TRBD1 (6 bases). Germline loops: CDR1 SEHNR, CDR2 FQNEAQ (reference sequence). The CDR3 runs 13 residues. Trimming took 4 bases from V and 7 from J, leaving 11 bases between them. The CDR3 spells CASSSFTGNIQYF. The CDR3 nucleotides are TGTGCCAGCAGCTCATTTACAGGGAACATTCAGTACTTC.

This chain links TRBV28 with TRBJ2-1; D is possibly TRBD1 or TRBD2 (5 bases each). The CDR3 spans 17 residues. V gave up 2 bases and J gave up 1 base, with 15 bases separating them. CDR1 and CDR2 from the germline V gene are MDHEN and SYDVKM. CDR3 DNA sequence: TGTGCCAGCAGTTTACACCATCCAGGGAGATCCTACAATGAGCAGTTCTTC. Amino acids: CASSLHHPGRSYNEQFF.

The chain combines TRBV7-8 with TRBJ2-7, with D hard to call. V shed 7 bases and J shed 0 bases, with 7 bases lying between them. Germline assignment: CDR1 SGHVS and CDR2 FQNEAQ. The CDR3 contains 12 residues. The CDR3 spells CASISNSYEQYF. In nucleotides, the CDR3 is TGTGCCAGCATTAGTAACTCCTACGAGCAGTACTTC. The full variable domain, with the rest looked up from reference TRBV7-8 and TRBJ2-7, is GAGVSQSPRYKVAKRGQDVALRCDPISGHVSLFWYQQALGQGPEFLTYFQNEAQLDKSGLPSDRFFAERPEGSVSTLKIQRTQQEDSAVYLCASISNSYEQYFGPGTRLTVT.

V gene TRBV7-3 combines with J gene TRBJ1-2, with D perhaps matching TRBD1 (6 bases). V gave up 2 bases and J gave up 6 bases, with 13 bases separating them. Looked up from germline, CDR1 is SGHTA and CDR2 is FQGTGA. This CDR3 is 14 amino acids long. The CDR3 bases are TGTGCCAGCAGCTTATCTGGGGGCGCGGATGGCTACACCTTC. Its protein product is CASSLSGGADGYTF. Full variable domain (outside the CDR3, taken from reference TRBV7-3 and TRBJ1-2): GAGVSQTPSNKVTEKGKYVELRCDPISGHTALYWYRQSLGQGPEFLIYFQGTGAADDSGLPNDRFFAVRPEGSVSTLKIQRTERGDSAVYLCASSLSGGADGYTFGSGTRLTVV.

This clone was counted a few times. V and J are TRBV4-3 and TRBJ2-1; D is possibly TRBD1 (5 bases). Between the trimmed V and J ends, which lost 0 bases and 2 bases, there was a span of 8 bases. Looked up from germline, CDR1 is LGHNA and CDR2 is YSLEER. CDR3 length: 15 residues. CDR3 nucleotides: TGCGCCAGCAGCCAAGAGGGGCAGCCCTACAATGAGCAGTTCTTC. Amino acid sequence: CASSQEGQPYNEQFF.

The chain employs TRBV9 and TRBJ2-1; no clear D gene. The CDR3 consists of 14 residues. Germline lookup yields CDR1 SGDLS and CDR2 YYNGEE. Trimming stripped 4 bases from V and 2 bases from J, with 10 bases between. This CDR3 reads CASSPPFTYNEQFF. The CDR3 DNA reads as TGTGCCAGCAGCCCCCCCTTTACCTACAATGAGCAGTTCTTC.

The CDR3 loop is CASTSRAGGLYEQYF. The CDR3 coding sequence is TGTGCCAGCACCTCACGGGCGGGAGGTCTCTACGAGCAGTACTTC. This chain links TRBV27 with TRBJ2-7; 8 nucleotides match TRBD2. Trimming cost V 7 bases and J 3 bases; bases outside gene matches: 11. CDR1 and CDR2 from the germline V gene are MNHEY and SMNVEV (reference sequence). This CDR3 spans 15 amino acids.

The genes are TRBV4-2 and TRBJ1-2; D uncertain. Germline values: CDR1 LGHNA, CDR2 YNFKEQ. With 5 bases removed from V and 8 bases from J, the gap between germline ends came to 12 bases. The CDR3 consists of 12 residues. CDR3 amino acids: CASSSKPSGYTF. Here the CDR3 DNA reads TGTGCCAGCAGCTCAAAACCTAGCGGCTACACCTTC.